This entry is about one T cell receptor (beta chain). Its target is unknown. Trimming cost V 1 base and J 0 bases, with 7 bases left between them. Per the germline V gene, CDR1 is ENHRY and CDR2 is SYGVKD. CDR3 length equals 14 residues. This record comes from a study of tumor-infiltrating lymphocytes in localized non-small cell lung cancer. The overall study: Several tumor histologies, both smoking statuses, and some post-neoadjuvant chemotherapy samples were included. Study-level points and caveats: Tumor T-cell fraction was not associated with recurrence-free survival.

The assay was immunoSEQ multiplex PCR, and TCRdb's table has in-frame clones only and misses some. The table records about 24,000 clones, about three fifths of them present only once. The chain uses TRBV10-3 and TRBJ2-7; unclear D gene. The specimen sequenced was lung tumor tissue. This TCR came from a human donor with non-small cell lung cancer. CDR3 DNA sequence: TGTGCCATCAGTGAGTTTGACGACTCCTACGAGCAGTACTTC. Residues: CAISEFDDSYEQYF.